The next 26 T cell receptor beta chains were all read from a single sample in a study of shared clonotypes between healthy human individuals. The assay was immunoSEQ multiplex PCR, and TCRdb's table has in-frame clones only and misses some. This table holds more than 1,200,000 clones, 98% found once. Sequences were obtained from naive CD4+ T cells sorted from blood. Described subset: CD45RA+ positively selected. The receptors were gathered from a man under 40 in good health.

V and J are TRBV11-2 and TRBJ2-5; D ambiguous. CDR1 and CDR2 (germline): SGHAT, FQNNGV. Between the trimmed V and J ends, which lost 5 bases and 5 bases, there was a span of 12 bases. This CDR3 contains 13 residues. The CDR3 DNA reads TGTGCCAGCAGCATTTATTCCATTGAGACCCAGTACTTC. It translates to CASSIYSIETQYF.

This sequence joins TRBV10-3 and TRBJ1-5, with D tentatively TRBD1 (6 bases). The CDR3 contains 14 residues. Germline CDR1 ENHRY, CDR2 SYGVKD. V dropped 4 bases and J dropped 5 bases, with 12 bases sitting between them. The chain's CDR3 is CAISAGTNDQPQHF. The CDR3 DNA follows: TGTGCCATCAGTGCAGGGACAAACGATCAGCCCCAGCATTTT.

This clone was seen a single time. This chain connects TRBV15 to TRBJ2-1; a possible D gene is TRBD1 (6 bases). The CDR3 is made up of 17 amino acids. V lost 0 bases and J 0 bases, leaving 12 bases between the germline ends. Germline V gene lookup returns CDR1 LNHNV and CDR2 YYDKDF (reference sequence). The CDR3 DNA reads TGTGCCACCAGCAGAGAACAGGGCGACAGCTCCTACAATGAGCAGTTCTTC. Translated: CATSREQGDSSYNEQFF.

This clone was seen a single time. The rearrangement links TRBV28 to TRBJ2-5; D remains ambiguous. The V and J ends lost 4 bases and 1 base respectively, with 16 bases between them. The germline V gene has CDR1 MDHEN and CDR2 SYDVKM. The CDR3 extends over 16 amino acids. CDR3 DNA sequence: TGTGCCAGCAGTTGGTTGTCCAGAACCGTCCAAGAGACCCAGTACTTC. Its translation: CASSWLSRTVQETQYF. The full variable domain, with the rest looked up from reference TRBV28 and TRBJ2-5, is DVKVTQSSRYLVKRTGEKVFLECVQDMDHENMFWYRQDPGLGLRLIYFSYDVKMKEKGDIPEGYSVSREKKERFSLILESASTNQTSMYLCASSWLSRTVQETQYFGPGTRLLVL.

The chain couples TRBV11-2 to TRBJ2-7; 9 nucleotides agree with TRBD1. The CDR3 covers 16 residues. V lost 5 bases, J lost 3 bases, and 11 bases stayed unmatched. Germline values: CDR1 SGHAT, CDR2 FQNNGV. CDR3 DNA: TGTGCCAGCAGCATGCCACCCGGGACAGGGAGCTACGAGCAGTACTTC. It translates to CASSMPPGTGSYEQYF.

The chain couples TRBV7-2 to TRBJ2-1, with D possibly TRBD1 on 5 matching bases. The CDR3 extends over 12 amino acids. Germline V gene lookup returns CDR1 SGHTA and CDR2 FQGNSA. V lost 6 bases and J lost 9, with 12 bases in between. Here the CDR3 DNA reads TGTGCCAGCAGGGGCAGGGTAGTTGAGCAGTTCTTC. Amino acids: CASRGRVVEQFF. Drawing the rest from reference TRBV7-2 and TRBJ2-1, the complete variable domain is GAGVSQSPSNKVTEKGKDVELRCDPISGHTALYWYRQSLGQGLEFLIYFQGNSAPDKSGLPSDRFSAERTGGSVSTLTIQRTQQEDSAVYLCASRGRVVEQFFGPGTRLTVL.

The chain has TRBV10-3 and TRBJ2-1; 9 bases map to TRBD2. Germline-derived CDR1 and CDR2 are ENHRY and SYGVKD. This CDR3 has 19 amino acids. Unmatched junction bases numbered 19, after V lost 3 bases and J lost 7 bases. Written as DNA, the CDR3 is TGTGCCATCAGTGATACCGGGCCCAGCCGGGCTAGCGGGATAAATGAGCAGTTCTTC. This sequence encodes CAISDTGPSRASGINEQFF.

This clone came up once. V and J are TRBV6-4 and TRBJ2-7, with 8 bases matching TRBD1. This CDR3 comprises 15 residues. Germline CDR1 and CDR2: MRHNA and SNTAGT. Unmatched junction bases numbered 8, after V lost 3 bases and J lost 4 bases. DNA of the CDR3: TGTGCCAGCAGTGAAGGGGCAGGGGGCATATACGAGCAGTACTTC. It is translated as CASSEGAGGIYEQYF.

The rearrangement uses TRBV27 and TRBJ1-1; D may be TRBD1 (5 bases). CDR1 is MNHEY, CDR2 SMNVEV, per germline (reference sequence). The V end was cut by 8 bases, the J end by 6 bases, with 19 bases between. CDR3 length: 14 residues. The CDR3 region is CASRFVRGGAEAFF. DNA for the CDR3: TGTGCCAGCCGATTTGTGAGGGGAGGGGCTGAAGCTTTCTTT.

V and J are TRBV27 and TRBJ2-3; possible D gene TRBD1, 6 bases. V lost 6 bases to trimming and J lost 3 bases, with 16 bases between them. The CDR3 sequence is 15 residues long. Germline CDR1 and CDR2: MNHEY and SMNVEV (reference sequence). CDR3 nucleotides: TGTGCCAGCAGGTTTTTTGTAGGGGGAACAGATACGCAGTATTTT. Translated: CASRFFVGGTDTQYF.

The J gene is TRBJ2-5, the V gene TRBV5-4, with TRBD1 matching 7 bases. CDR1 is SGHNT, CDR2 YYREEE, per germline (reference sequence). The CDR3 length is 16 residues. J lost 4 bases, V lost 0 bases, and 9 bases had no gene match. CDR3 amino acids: CASSLGGTEPVETQYF. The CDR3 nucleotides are TGTGCCAGCAGCTTGGGGGGGACAGAACCAGTAGAGACCCAGTACTTC.

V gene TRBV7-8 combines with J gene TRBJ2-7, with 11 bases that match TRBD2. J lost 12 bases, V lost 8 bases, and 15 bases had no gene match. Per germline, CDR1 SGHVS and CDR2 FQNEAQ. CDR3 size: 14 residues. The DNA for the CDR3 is TGTGCCAGCGGGACGACTAGCGGGATCACCGGGCGGTACTTC. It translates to CASGTTSGITGRYF.

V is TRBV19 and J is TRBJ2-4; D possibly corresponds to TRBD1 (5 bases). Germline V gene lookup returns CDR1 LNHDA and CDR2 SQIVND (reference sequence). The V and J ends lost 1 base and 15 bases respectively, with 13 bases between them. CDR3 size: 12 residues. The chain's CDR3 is CASSIGQGSAYF. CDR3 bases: TGTGCCAGTAGTATAGGGCAGGGTTCTGCGTACTTC.

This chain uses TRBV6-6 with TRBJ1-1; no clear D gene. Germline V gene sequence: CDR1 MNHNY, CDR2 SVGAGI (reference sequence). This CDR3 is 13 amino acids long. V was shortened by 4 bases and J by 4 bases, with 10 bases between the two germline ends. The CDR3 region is CASSFQRGTEAFF. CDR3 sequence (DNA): TGTGCCAGCAGTTTTCAGCGGGGCACTGAAGCTTTCTTT.

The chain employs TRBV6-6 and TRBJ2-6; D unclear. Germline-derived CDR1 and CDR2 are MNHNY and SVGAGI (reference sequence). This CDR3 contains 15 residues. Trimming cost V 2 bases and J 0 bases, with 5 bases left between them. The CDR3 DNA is TGTGCCAGCAGTTACGTGAGCTCTGGGGCCAACGTCCTGACTTTC. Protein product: CASSYVSSGANVLTF.

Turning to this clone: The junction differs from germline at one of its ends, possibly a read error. CDR3: CSARRARDMIF. CDR3 in DNA: TGCAGTGCCAGGAGGGCTCGGGACATGATCTTC. The J gene is TRBJ2-7, the V gene TRBV20-1, with D possibly being TRBD1 or TRBD2 (6 bases each). The CDR3 spans 11 residues. The germline gives CDR1 DFQATT, CDR2 SNEGSKA (reference sequence).

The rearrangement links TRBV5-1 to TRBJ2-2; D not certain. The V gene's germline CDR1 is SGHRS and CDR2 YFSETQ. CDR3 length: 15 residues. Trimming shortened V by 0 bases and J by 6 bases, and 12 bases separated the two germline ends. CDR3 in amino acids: CASSLVAIGPGELFF. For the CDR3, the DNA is TGCGCCAGCAGCTTGGTGGCAATAGGGCCCGGGGAGCTGTTTTTT.

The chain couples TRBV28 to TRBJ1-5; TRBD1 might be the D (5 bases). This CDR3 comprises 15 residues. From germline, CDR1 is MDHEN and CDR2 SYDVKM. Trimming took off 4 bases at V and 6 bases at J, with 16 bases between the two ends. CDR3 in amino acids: CASSSYQGLGQPQHF. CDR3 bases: TGTGCCAGCAGTTCATACCAGGGTTTAGGTCAGCCCCAGCATTTT.

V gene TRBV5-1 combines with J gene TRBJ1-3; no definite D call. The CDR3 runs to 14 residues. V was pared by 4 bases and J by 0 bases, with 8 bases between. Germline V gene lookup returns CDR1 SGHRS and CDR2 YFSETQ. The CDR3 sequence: CASSSLPSGNTIYF. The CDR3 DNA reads TGCGCCAGCAGCAGTTTGCCCTCTGGAAACACCATATATTTT. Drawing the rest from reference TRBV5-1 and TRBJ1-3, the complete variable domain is KAGVTQTPRYLIKTRGQQVTLSCSPISGHRSVSWYQQTPGQGLQFLFEYFSETQRNKGNFPGRFSGRQFSNSRSEMNVSTLELGDSALYLCASSSLPSGNTIYFGEGSWLTVV.

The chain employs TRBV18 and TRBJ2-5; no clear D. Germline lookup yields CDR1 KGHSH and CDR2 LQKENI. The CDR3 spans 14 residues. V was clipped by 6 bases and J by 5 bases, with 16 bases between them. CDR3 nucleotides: TGTGCCAGCTCCAACGGGTACCGCAAGGAGACCCAGTACTTC. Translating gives CASSNGYRKETQYF.

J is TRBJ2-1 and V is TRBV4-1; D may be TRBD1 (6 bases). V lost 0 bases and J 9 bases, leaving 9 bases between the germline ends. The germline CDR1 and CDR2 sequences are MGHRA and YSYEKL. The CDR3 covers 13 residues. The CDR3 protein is CASSQDPRGEQFF. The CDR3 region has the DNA TGCGCCAGCAGCCAAGATCCCAGGGGTGAGCAGTTCTTC.

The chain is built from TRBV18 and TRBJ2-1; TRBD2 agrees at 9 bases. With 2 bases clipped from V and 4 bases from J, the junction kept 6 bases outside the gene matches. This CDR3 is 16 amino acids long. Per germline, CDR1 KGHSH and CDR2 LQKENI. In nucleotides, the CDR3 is TGTGCCAGCTCACCAGGTAGTAGCGGGGGTTACAATGAGCAGTTCTTC. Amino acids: CASSPGSSGGYNEQFF.

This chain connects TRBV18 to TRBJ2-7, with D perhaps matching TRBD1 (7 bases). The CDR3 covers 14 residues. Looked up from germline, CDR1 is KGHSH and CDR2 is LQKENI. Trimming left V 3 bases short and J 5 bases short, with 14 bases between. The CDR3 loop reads CASSPPGGRNEQYF. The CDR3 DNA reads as TGTGCCAGCTCACCCCCAGGGGGGAGGAACGAGCAGTACTTC.

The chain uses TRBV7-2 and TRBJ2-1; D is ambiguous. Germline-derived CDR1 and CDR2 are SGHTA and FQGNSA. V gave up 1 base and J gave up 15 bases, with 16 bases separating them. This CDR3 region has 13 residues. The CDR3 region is CASSLVKGPNPFF. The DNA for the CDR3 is TGTGCCAGCAGCTTAGTTAAAGGACCCAACCCGTTCTTC. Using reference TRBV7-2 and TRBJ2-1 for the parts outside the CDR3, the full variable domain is GAGVSQSPSNKVTEKGKDVELRCDPISGHTALYWYRQSLGQGLEFLIYFQGNSAPDKSGLPSDRFSAERTGGSVSTLTIQRTQQEDSAVYLCASSLVKGPNPFFGPGTRLTVL.

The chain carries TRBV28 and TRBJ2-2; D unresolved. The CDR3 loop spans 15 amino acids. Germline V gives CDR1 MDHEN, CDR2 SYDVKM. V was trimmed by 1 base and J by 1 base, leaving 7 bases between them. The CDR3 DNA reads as TGTGCCAGCAGTTTATTCGGGTGGAACACCGGGGAGCTGTTTTTT. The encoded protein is CASSLFGWNTGELFF.

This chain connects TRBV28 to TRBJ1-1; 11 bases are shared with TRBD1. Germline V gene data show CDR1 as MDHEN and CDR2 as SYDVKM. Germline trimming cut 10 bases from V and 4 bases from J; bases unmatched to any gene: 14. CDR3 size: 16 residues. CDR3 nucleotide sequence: TGTGCCACCAGGGGACAGGGGGTGGCCTTCCGCACTGAAGCTTTCTTT. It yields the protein CATRGQGVAFRTEAFF.